Below, one T cell receptor (beta chain) is given with its context. The sample is drawn from a study of blood T cell repertoires in COVID-19. Across the study: PBMCs, B-cell-depleted T cells, or T cells provided the cDNA or gDNA that made up the material.

The germline CDR1 and CDR2 sequences are LGHDT and YNNKEL (reference sequence). The CDR3 sequence is 14 residues long. V gave up 5 bases and J gave up 7 bases; unmatched junction bases: 5. Only in-frame clones appear in the TCRdb table, and some are missing; sequencing was by immunoSEQ multiplex PCR. The sample shows about 14,000 clones, roughly 86% of them seen only once. The J gene is TRBJ1-6, the V gene TRBV3-1 (or the pseudogene TRBV3-2); 7 positions agree with TRBD1. The specimen was peripheral blood. The sequence was obtained from a man between 60 and 70 years old with acute or convalescent COVID-19. The CDR3 here is CASSTRTGNSPLHF. DNA for the CDR3: TGTGCCAGCAGCACCCGGACAGGCAATTCACCCCTCCACTTT.